The 2 T cell receptor beta chains listed next were all sequenced from one sample in a study of blood T cells in healthy people across ages. For the second PCR, which ran for about 7 to 11 cycles, a sample-barcoded 5' primer and a J-beta primer mix were used. TCRdb re-called the 5' RACE reads with MiXCR, one entry per CDR3 protein. The table records some 1,500,000 distinct CDR3 sequences, roughly 43% of them present only once. Sequencing input: blood. The receptors originated from a woman younger than 35 in good health.

V is TRBV6-6 and J is TRBJ1-2; D uncertain. The CDR3 is 11 amino acids. Germline V gives CDR1 MNHNY, CDR2 SVGAGI (reference sequence). The ends were cut back, 5 bases at V and 7 bases at J, with 8 bases in the middle. The DNA of the CDR3 is TGTGCCAGCAGTGGTAGCGTTGGCTACACCTTC. It is translated as CASSGSVGYTF.

Note on this clonotype: This may come from a read error, since a much larger clone is one base off. The CDR3 spells CSARDGGARETQYF. CDR3 coding DNA: TGCAGTGCTAGAGATGGGGGGGCCCGAGAGACCCAGTACTTC. V is TRBV20-1 and J is TRBJ2-5; possibly TRBD2 for D (7 bases). CDR1 DFQATT and CDR2 SNEGSKA come from the germline V gene (reference sequence). Trimming removed 0 bases at V and 4 bases at J, with 12 bases between. The CDR3 is 14 residues long.